This entry is about one T cell receptor beta chain. TCRdb processed the PCR reads anew with MiXCR; each CDR3 protein has one entry. This table holds hundreds of thousands of distinct CDR3 sequences, 15% to 20% found once. This sample was taken from a study of molecular identifiers for immune sequencing clone quantification. The receptor's source is a human donor in good health. Some libraries in this study had Jurkat cell RNA spiked in. The sequenced sample consisted of naive CD8+ T cells from blood, with Jurkat cell RNA spiked in. Subset denoted: FACS-sorted CD8+CD4-CCR7+CD45RA+ naive T cells.

The CDR3 reads CSARDRRENIQYF. DNA for the CDR3: TGCAGTGCTAGAGACCGCAGGGAAAACATTCAGTACTTC. This sequence joins TRBV20-1 and TRBJ2-4, with D perhaps TRBD1 (5 bases). CDR3 length: 13 amino acids. Germline CDR1 DFQATT, CDR2 SNEGSKA (reference sequence). V gave up 0 bases and J gave up 5 bases, with 8 bases separating them.